This record covers a single TCR beta chain. The antigen this receptor binds is unknown. No much larger clone is present one base from it, and per-base qualities are unavailable. This specimen belongs to a study of T-cell reconstitution after alpha-beta-depleted transplantation in children (dated by TCRdb to the mid-2010s). Turning to the overall study: Using TCR repertoire profiling, the study quantitatively followed how T-cell immune reconstitution unfolded in children after TCRalphabeta/CD19-depleted allogeneic hematopoietic cell transplantation.

The library was prepared using PCR. This sample was sequenced with an Illumina HiSeq 2500. To normalize quantification of the TCRbeta repertoire, the TCR libraries were built with molecular barcoding that relied on unique molecular identifiers. TCRdb itself trimmed the public reads at Q25 with fastp, ran MiXCR and retained productive beta chains. CDR3 protein sequences are deduplicated, and each keeps its most common genes and DNA. This sample has 640,000 or so distinct CDR3 sequences in its table, and 16% of those were observed once. The biggest ten clones account for around 0.96% of the sample. From its cysteine to its phenylalanine, the CDR3 spans 14 amino acids. Left in the record is the CDR3 DNA by itself, 42 bases read in frame from the first base. The germline V gene provides CDR1 SGHTA and CDR2 FQGNSA. For this chain, trimming is 4 bases at the V end and 7 bases at the J end, and the number of junction bases without a gene match is 10.

The starting material was PBMCs from the stem cell graft donor, obtained from the stem cell graft. Recombination linked TRBV7-2 to TRBJ2-7; 7 middle bases align to TRBD2. The sequence was obtained from a human donor who donated a stem cell graft to a child with acute myeloid leukemia. The CDR3 is CASSSRGLGGEQYF. The sequenced DNA: TGTGCCAGCAGCTCGCGGGGGTTGGGAGGGGAGCAGTACTTC.